This T cell receptor (beta chain) was observed in a study of blood T cell repertoires in COVID-19. Clones were read by immunoSEQ multiplex PCR, and TCRdb kept only the in-frame ones, dropping some. The table shows approximately 240,000 clones, with 79% occurring only once. This clone occurred many times. After removal of 8 bases from V and 5 bases from J, the junction contained 19 bases not matched to a gene. This CDR3 is built from 19 residues. Germline loops: CDR1 LGHNA, CDR2 YNFKEQ. This receptor was obtained from a woman aged 40-49 years with active or convalescent COVID-19. The J gene is TRBJ2-2, the V gene TRBV4-2; 11 bases match TRBD2. Specimen: peripheral blood. The CDR3 coding sequence is TGTGCCAGCGCCGCGCCCGGTCTAGCGGGGGGCCGCGGTACCGGGGAGCTGTTTTTT. Translating it yields CASAAPGLAGGRGTGELFF.